Shown below are 10 T cell receptor beta chains from a single sample sequenced in a study of blood T cell repertoires in COVID-19. This table comes from immunoSEQ multiplex PCR, and its TCRdb copy is limited to in-frame clones, with some not included. The table has 100,000 to 150,000 clones, more than 75% seen once. Sequencing input: peripheral blood. The source of these receptors is a woman aged 60-75 years with acute or convalescent COVID-19.

As for this clone: This CDR3 is also generated by other DNA sequences in the sample. The V and J genes are TRBV5-1 and TRBJ2-5, with 12 nucleotides matching TRBD2. Germline lookup yields CDR1 SGHRS and CDR2 YFSETQ. This CDR3 region has 14 residues. The V segment lost 4 bases and the J segment 5 bases; nucleotides outside the gene matches: 3. The CDR3 reads CASSPGLAGETQYF. The CDR3 DNA reads as TGCGCCAGCAGCCCTGGACTAGCGGGGGAGACCCAGTACTTC.

This chain connects TRBV6-4 to TRBJ1-1; TRBD1 agrees at 7 bases. From germline, CDR1 is MRHNA and CDR2 SNTAGT. The length of the CDR3 is 14 residues. The trim removed 8 bases at V and 6 bases at J, leaving 12 bases unmatched. DNA of the CDR3: TGTGCCAGCCGGGTAGTAGGGGGCGCGGCTGAAGCTTTCTTT. Translation: CASRVVGGAAEAFF.

Comments on this clone: Distinct nucleotide sequences in the sample also encode this CDR3. The chain employs TRBV5-1 and TRBJ1-1; 9 bases align to TRBD1. The CDR3 contains 12 residues. The V and J ends lost 3 bases and 8 bases, in that order; junction bases with no gene match: 2. Germline-derived CDR1 and CDR2 are SGHRS and YFSETQ. The CDR3 loop reads CASSYGQGEAFF. The DNA for the CDR3 is TGCGCCAGCAGCTACGGACAGGGGGAAGCTTTCTTT.

The genes are TRBV6-1 and TRBJ2-1, with 9 nucleotides matching TRBD2. V lost 5 bases, J lost 6 bases, and 5 bases stayed unmatched. CDR1 and CDR2 (germline): MNHNS, SASEGT. This CDR3 spans 14 amino acids. The CDR3 DNA reads as TGTGCCAGCAGTTATGTAGCGGGAGCCAATGAGCAGTTCTTC. It encodes CASSYVAGANEQFF.

The J gene is TRBJ1-1, the V gene TRBV9, with D maybe TRBD1 (5 bases). This CDR3 spans 14 amino acids. Germline V CDR1 and CDR2: SGDLS, YYNGEE. Between the trimmed V and J ends, which lost 0 bases and 7 bases, there was a span of 13 bases. CDR3 bases: TGTGCCAGCAGCGTAGTATCGGGGGACCTTGAAGCTTTCTTT. Residues: CASSVVSGDLEAFF.

The chain combines TRBV4-1 with TRBJ2-3; TRBD2 aligns across 9 bases. The CDR3 is 17 residues long. Germline CDR1 reads MGHRA; CDR2 reads YSYEKL. V shed 2 bases, J shed 2 bases, and the junction held 8 bases outside the gene matches. CDR3 sequence: CASSQLRAGGFTDTQYF. The DNA of the CDR3 is TGCGCCAGCAGCCAATTAAGGGCGGGAGGGTTCACAGATACGCAGTATTTT.

There are a few counts of this clone. The chain is built from TRBV10-1 and TRBJ2-2; D is uncertain. The V gene lost 4 bases and the J gene lost 3 bases, with 9 bases spanning the gap. The CDR3 has 14 residues. Germline assignment: CDR1 WNHNN and CDR2 SYGVQD (reference sequence). DNA for the CDR3: TGCGCCAGCAGTGCCCAGGCCTACACCGGGGAGCTGTTTTTT. Translation gives CASSAQAYTGELFF.

The V call is TRBV11-3, the J call TRBJ1-1; D gene ambiguous. The V gene's germline CDR1 is SGHNT and CDR2 YENEEA. The CDR3 is 16 amino acids. The V gene lost 1 base and the J gene lost 0 bases, with 12 bases spanning the gap. CDR3 nucleotide sequence: TGTGCCAGCAGCTTAGGATCGGGAGGGTTGAACACTGAAGCTTTCTTT. Amino acid sequence: CASSLGSGGLNTEAFF.

The chain has TRBV5-1 and TRBJ2-1; D may be TRBD1 (6 bases). The CDR3 consists of 15 residues. Germline V CDR1 and CDR2: SGHRS, YFSETQ. Trimming took 4 bases from V and 4 from J, leaving 15 bases between them. This CDR3 reads CASSPGWGLYNEQFF. CDR3 sequence (DNA): TGCGCCAGCAGCCCCGGGTGGGGGCTATACAATGAGCAGTTCTTC.

The V gene is TRBV28, the J gene TRBJ1-5; D may be TRBD1 (5 bases). This CDR3 is built from 16 residues. CDR1 is MDHEN, CDR2 SYDVKM, per germline. Between the trimmed V and J ends, which lost 10 bases and 6 bases, there was a span of 25 bases. CDR3 nucleotide sequence: TGTGCCACCAGCCCCCCGGGGGGGGGAGGAGGTCAGCCCCAGCATTTT. It translates to CATSPPGGGGGQPQHF.